Following are 27 T cell receptor beta chains from one sample sequenced in a study of OX40 agonist ivuxolimab in advanced cancers. Clones were read by immunoSEQ multiplex PCR, and TCRdb kept only the in-frame ones, dropping some. The sample lists 65,000 to 80,000 clones, around 93% occurring once. The sequencing used CD4+ or CD8+ T cells sorted from blood, collected in a trial of the OX40 agonist ivuxolimab. These receptor sequences come from an adult with an advanced solid tumor such as melanoma, head and neck, liver or kidney cancer.

This CDR3 reads CSVGGLAGPGELFF. Here the CDR3 DNA reads TGCAGCGTTGGGGGACTAGCGGGACCCGGGGAGCTGTTTTTT. The chain combines TRBV29-1 with TRBJ2-2; 13 bases are a match to TRBD2. Germline V gives CDR1 SQVTM, CDR2 ANQGSEA. V dropped 4 bases and J dropped 6; count of bases not matched to a gene: 2. The CDR3 is made up of 14 amino acids.

The chain is built from TRBV28 and TRBJ2-7, with 8 bases that match TRBD2. With 6 bases clipped from V and 0 bases from J, the junction kept 4 bases outside the gene matches. In germline, CDR1 is MDHEN, CDR2 SYDVKM. This CDR3 comprises 14 residues. The CDR3 spells CASRVSGTSYEQYF. The DNA of the CDR3 is TGTGCCAGCAGGGTTAGCGGGACCTCCTACGAGCAGTACTTC.

V and J are TRBV5-1 and TRBJ2-6; 7 bases agree with TRBD1. The CDR3 is made up of 15 amino acids. Germline V gene lookup returns CDR1 SGHRS and CDR2 YFSETQ. V was clipped by 3 bases and J by 1 base; unmatched bases: 1. The CDR3, as DNA: TGCGCCAGCAGCTCGACAGGGTCTGGGGCCAACGTCCTGACTTTC. Protein: CASSSTGSGANVLTF.

V usage is TRBV18 and J usage is TRBJ2-2; TRBD1 or TRBD2 may be the D gene (5 bases each). The length of the CDR3 is 14 residues. Trimming removed 4 bases from V and 2 bases from J, with 8 bases in between. CDR1 and CDR2 (germline): KGHSH, LQKENI. The CDR3 DNA reads TGTGCCAGCTCACTGGGACCAAACACCGGGGAGCTGTTTTTT. Residues: CASSLGPNTGELFF.

This clone was seen just once. The chain employs TRBV7-9 and TRBJ2-1; 7 bases map to TRBD2. The CDR3 runs to 14 residues. CDR1 and CDR2 (germline): SEHNR, FQNEAQ (reference sequence). Losses at the gene ends were 6 bases for V and 9 bases for J; bases not matched to a gene: 11. As DNA, the CDR3 is TGTGCCAGCAGTGGGTACAGCGGGAAGTTTGAGCAGTTCTTC. Protein product: CASSGYSGKFEQFF.

In this sample, this clone turned up once. The chain joins TRBV6-4 to TRBJ2-3; D unclear. Germline-derived CDR1 and CDR2 are MRHNA and SNTAGT. The ends were cut back, 8 bases at V and 0 bases at J, with 15 bases in the middle. The CDR3 is made up of 15 amino acids. The DNA for the CDR3 is TGTGCCAGCCCAGTGCTACCAACTAGCACAGATACGCAGTATTTT. Protein sequence: CASPVLPTSTDTQYF.

Written as DNA, the CDR3 is TGTGCCAGCAGCTTAGTAGGGGTGCGGGGCGCCTACGAGCAGTACTTC. Its protein product is CASSLVGVRGAYEQYF. The V and J genes are TRBV7-9 and TRBJ2-7; D may be TRBD2 (6 bases). The CDR3 is 16 amino acids. Germline CDR1 is SEHNR and CDR2 is FQNEAQ (reference sequence). Trimming shortened V by 1 base and J by 2 bases, and 15 bases separated the two germline ends. Together with reference TRBV7-9 and TRBJ2-7, the CDR3 gives the full variable domain: DTGVSQNPRHKITKRGQNVTFRCDPISEHNRLYWYRQTLGQGPEFLTYFQNEAQLEKSRLLSDRFSAERPKGSFSTLEIQRTEQGDSAMYLCASSLVGVRGAYEQYFGPGTRLTVT.

The genes are TRBV7-3 and TRBJ2-2; 16 nucleotides match TRBD2. Trimming took 1 base from V and 2 from J; bases not matched to a gene: 4. The CDR3 is 19 residues long. Germline loops: CDR1 SGHTA, CDR2 FQGTGA. The DNA for the CDR3 is TGTGCCAGCAGCTTAAAAGGGACTAGCGGGAGGGTAAACACCGGGGAGCTGTTTTTT. Translated, it gives CASSLKGTSGRVNTGELFF.

The CDR3 loop reads CAISDLGQTYGYTF. CDR3 coding DNA: TGTGCCATCAGTGACCTAGGACAGACCTATGGCTACACCTTC. The genes are TRBV10-3 and TRBJ1-2; tentative D call: TRBD1 (6 bases). V lost 3 bases, J lost 4 bases, and 12 bases lay in between. The CDR3 length is 14 residues. Germline V lookup: CDR1 ENHRY, CDR2 SYGVKD.

This clone was seen a few times. The rearrangement joins TRBV6-6 to TRBJ1-1; 9 nucleotides align to TRBD1. This CDR3 has 15 amino acids. CDR1 and CDR2 (germline): MNHNY, SVGAGI (reference sequence). V dropped 2 bases and J dropped 2; count of bases not matched to a gene: 3. The CDR3 sequence: CASSYPGQGNTEAFF. Here the CDR3 DNA reads TGTGCCAGCAGTTACCCGGGACAGGGTAACACTGAAGCTTTCTTT.

This chain uses TRBV28 with TRBJ2-1; 10 bases are a match to TRBD2. The CDR3 runs to 14 residues. Germline CDR1 MDHEN, CDR2 SYDVKM. J lost 7 bases, V lost 8 bases, and 8 bases had no gene match. The CDR3 region has the DNA TGTGCCAGCGAATTTCCTAGCGGGAGAAATGAGCAGTTCTTC. This codes for CASEFPSGRNEQFF.

The chain employs TRBV25-1 and TRBJ2-7; D call uncertain. Germline lookup yields CDR1 MGHDK and CDR2 SYGVNS. This CDR3 has 13 amino acids. V shed 1 base and J shed 4 bases, with 8 bases lying between them. CDR3 sequence: CASSELSPYEQYF. The CDR3 DNA follows: TGTGCCAGCAGTGAATTATCTCCTTACGAGCAGTACTTC.

The rearrangement links TRBV29-1 to TRBJ1-2, with no clear D. CDR1 and CDR2 from the germline V gene are SQVTM and ANQGSEA. V lost 1 base and J lost 2, with 11 bases in between. The CDR3 runs 14 residues. The CDR3 reads CSVEGEGINYGYTF. DNA for the CDR3: TGCAGCGTTGAAGGGGAGGGAATCAACTATGGCTACACCTTC.

V gene TRBV7-3 combines with J gene TRBJ2-1; a weak D match, TRBD1 (6 bases). V was trimmed by 6 bases and J by 1 base, leaving 10 bases between them. The CDR3 has 14 amino acids. Germline assignment: CDR1 SGHTA and CDR2 FQGTGA. The CDR3 loop reads CASSEGTSYNEQFF. Here the CDR3 DNA reads TGTGCCAGCAGTGAGGGGACATCCTACAATGAGCAGTTCTTC. Filled out from reference TRBV7-3 and TRBJ2-1, the complete variable domain reads GAGVSQTPSNKVTEKGKYVELRCDPISGHTALYWYRQSLGQGPEFLIYFQGTGAADDSGLPNDRFFAVRPEGSVSTLKIQRTERGDSAVYLCASSEGTSYNEQFFGPGTRLTVL.

The V gene is TRBV5-3, the J gene TRBJ2-1; 8 nucleotides line up with TRBD2. TRBV5-3 belongs to the ORF category, with a function that is uncertain. The trim removed 4 bases at V and 3 bases at J, leaving 12 bases unmatched. This CDR3 comprises 17 residues. CDR3 residues: CARSPGLVVPRYNEQFF. The DNA for the CDR3 is TGTGCCAGAAGCCCGGGACTAGTCGTTCCTCGCTACAATGAGCAGTTCTTC.

The chain has TRBV2 and TRBJ1-1, with 11 bases aligning to TRBD1. CDR1 SNHLY and CDR2 FYNNEI come from the germline V gene. Trimming at V came to 7 bases and at J to 5 bases, leaving 3 bases not matched to a gene. The CDR3 totals 13 residues. The CDR3 loop is CASNRDRGTEAFF. As DNA, the CDR3 is TGTGCCAGCAATCGGGACAGGGGGACTGAAGCTTTCTTT.

This sequence joins TRBV21-1 and TRBJ1-2. TRBV21-1 corresponds to a pseudogene. The CDR3 is made up of 15 amino acids. The CDR3 DNA sequence: TGTGCCAGCAGCAAAGATCAGCCTTGGGGTTTGTGCTACACCTTC. Translating gives CASSKDQPWGLCYTF.

V and J are TRBV25-1 and TRBJ2-4; 7 bases align to TRBD2. Germline CDR1 is MGHDK and CDR2 is SYGVNS. Trimming removed 1 base from V and 5 bases from J; junction bases left unmatched: 2. The CDR3 has 14 residues. CDR3 in amino acids: CASSESGRENIQYF. The CDR3 DNA reads TGTGCCAGCAGTGAATCAGGGAGGGAAAACATTCAGTACTTC.

The V gene is TRBV29-1, the J gene TRBJ2-5, with a possible D match to TRBD2 (5 bases). Germline CDR1 is SQVTM and CDR2 is ANQGSEA. The CDR3 consists of 12 residues. With 4 bases removed from V and 2 bases from J, the gap between germline ends came to 8 bases. This CDR3 is CSVVASQETQYF. The CDR3 bases are TGCAGCGTTGTAGCGTCTCAAGAGACCCAGTACTTC.

The rearrangement joins TRBV5-6 to TRBJ1-3; D remains ambiguous. Deletions cut 2 bases from V and 2 bases from J, with 8 bases between. Germline loops: CDR1 SGHDT, CDR2 YYEEEE. The CDR3 length is 14 residues. The CDR3 spells CASSFKGPGNTIYF. In DNA form, the CDR3 reads TGTGCCAGCAGCTTCAAGGGTCCTGGAAACACCATATATTTT.

This rearrangement joins TRBV7-9 to TRBJ1-1; TRBD1 agrees at 9 bases. Germline V gives CDR1 SEHNR, CDR2 FQNEAQ (reference sequence). CDR3 length equals 13 residues. Trimming took 7 bases from V and 6 from J; bases not matched to a gene: 6. The CDR3 sequence is CASNPRDRAEAFF. The CDR3 nucleotides are TGTGCCAGCAACCCCCGGGACAGGGCTGAAGCTTTCTTT.

V is TRBV29-1 and J is TRBJ1-5; TRBD1 might be the D (6 bases). The CDR3 has 13 amino acids. Germline V gives CDR1 SQVTM, CDR2 ANQGSEA. With 4 bases removed from V and 7 bases from J, the gap between germline ends came to 14 bases. This CDR3 is CSVGEGGEQPQHF. The DNA for the CDR3 is TGCAGCGTTGGTGAGGGGGGGGAACAGCCCCAGCATTTT.

The rearrangement links TRBV7-9 to TRBJ1-5, with 10 bases identical to TRBD1. The V segment lost 4 bases and the J segment 1 base; nucleotides outside the gene matches: 4. This CDR3 comprises 16 residues. Germline loops: CDR1 SEHNR, CDR2 FQNEAQ (reference sequence). Here the CDR3 reads CASSSGQGGSNQPQHF. CDR3 coding DNA: TGTGCCAGCAGCTCTGGACAGGGGGGAAGCAATCAGCCCCAGCATTTT.

The CDR3 loop is CASSIGTNTGELFF. In DNA, the CDR3 is TGCGCCAGCAGCATAGGGACGAACACCGGGGAGCTGTTTTTT. The chain combines TRBV5-1 with TRBJ2-2; D uncertain. Trimming took 4 bases from V and 0 from J, leaving 7 bases between them. Germline lookup yields CDR1 SGHRS and CDR2 YFSETQ. The CDR3 length is 14 residues.

The chain employs TRBV19 and TRBJ2-1; 10 nucleotides match TRBD2. Trimming removed 5 bases from V and 4 bases from J; junction bases left unmatched: 5. The CDR3 runs to 15 residues. Looked up from germline, CDR1 is LNHDA and CDR2 is SQIVND (reference sequence). The CDR3: CASSWSGRVYNEQFF. In DNA form, the CDR3 reads TGTGCCAGTAGTTGGAGCGGGAGGGTGTACAATGAGCAGTTCTTC. The complete variable domain, with remaining parts taken from reference TRBV19 and TRBJ2-1, reads DGGITQSPKYLFRKEGQNVTLSCEQNLNHDAMYWYRQDPGQGLRLIYYSQIVNDFQKGDIAEGYSVSREKKESFPLTVTSAQKNPTAFYLCASSWSGRVYNEQFFGPGTRLTVL.

This clone came up once. The V gene is TRBV19, the J gene TRBJ2-1, with 7 bases lining up with TRBD2. Germline V gene sequence: CDR1 LNHDA, CDR2 SQIVND (reference sequence). V shed 5 bases, J shed 9 bases, and the junction held 10 bases outside the gene matches. This CDR3 has 14 residues. The CDR3 spells CASSLRGDWGEQFF. The CDR3 DNA follows: TGTGCCAGTAGTCTCCGGGGGGATTGGGGTGAGCAGTTCTTC.

This clone was counted a single time. The chain couples TRBV14 to TRBJ2-2; no definite D call. The V end lost 1 base, the J end lost 5 bases, and 11 bases lay between the germline ends. The CDR3 covers 15 residues. Germline CDR1 and CDR2: SGHDN and FVKESK. Here the CDR3 DNA reads TGTGCCAGCAGCCAAGTAACGGACGGGACCGGGGAGCTGTTTTTT. Translation: CASSQVTDGTGELFF.